This T cell receptor beta chain was found in a study of early T cells in non-severe SARS-CoV-2 infection (dated by TCRdb to the early 2020s). For context, the study as a whole: Because TCR sequencing relied on bulk RNA taken from unsorted whole blood, pairing of alpha and beta chains was not possible.

On this clonotype: No antigen is known for it. Within one base of it there is no much larger clone, and no base qualities were kept.

Results the study describes overall, beyond this receptor: VDJdb matching was skewed toward anti-spike CD8 responses and likely underestimated virus-specific expansions, missing private and CD4 specificities.

This was a case-control study nested in a cohort of healthcare workers in London, UK, who had nasopharyngeal swab PCR tests and blood samples taken every week. Healthcare workers were enrolled in the week of the UK lockdown, from 23 to 31 March 2020, and were followed every week for up to roughly 16 weeks. Receptor amplification or capture employed 5' RACE. Sequenced on a NextSeq 500. Unique molecular identifiers were attached to individual cDNA molecules in the TCR library protocol so that sequencing error and PCR bias could be corrected. Both TCR alpha and beta chains were sequenced, and tight co-correlation was observed between alpha and beta sequence abundances in each sample. Per the authors' processing: Decombinator V4 was used to annotate TCR sequences for V gene, J gene and CDR3. TCRs were defined as expanded if a significant change between any two time points was detected under a Poisson model with p below 0.0001. TCR abundances were normalised to the total number of TCRs sequenced per sample and expressed as counts per million. TRAV1-2 paired with TRAJ12, TRAJ20 or TRAJ33 defined MAIT TCRs, while TRAV10 paired with TRAJ18 defined iNKT TCRs. A search of VDJdb, accessed on 1 November 2021, was run for TCRs annotated to CMV, EBV and SARS-CoV-2, with TCRs annotated for multiple antigens excluded. TCRdb trimmed the raw reads at Q25, called clones with MiXCR and kept productive beta chains. Rows with a matching CDR3 protein are joined into one entry that keeps the most common DNA and genes. None of the V and J calls come from the authors' own analysis; TCRdb made them. Recorded for this sample are fewer than 85,000 distinct CDR3 sequences; roughly a sixth of them occurred a single time. Around 2.6% of the sample is in the top ten clones.

Reading from cysteine to phenylalanine, the CDR3 counts 13 amino acids. Solely the CDR3 DNA is kept, with 39 bases framed from the first base. V and J are truncated by 4 bases and 6 bases respectively, leaving an intervening sequence of 10 bases. The germline V gene encodes CDR1 SEHNR and CDR2 FQNEAQ (reference sequence). This TCR came from an adult who was a healthcare worker with PCR-confirmed SARS-CoV-2 infection or an uninfected control (not recorded which). The V gene is TRBV7-9 and the J gene is TRBJ2-1; the D gene is possibly TRBD1 or TRBD2, each agreeing over 5 bases. The sequenced sample was whole blood. In nucleotides, the sequence is TGTGCCAGCAGCTCACTAGGGACCAATGAGCAGTTCTTC. This yields the protein CASSSLGTNEQFF.